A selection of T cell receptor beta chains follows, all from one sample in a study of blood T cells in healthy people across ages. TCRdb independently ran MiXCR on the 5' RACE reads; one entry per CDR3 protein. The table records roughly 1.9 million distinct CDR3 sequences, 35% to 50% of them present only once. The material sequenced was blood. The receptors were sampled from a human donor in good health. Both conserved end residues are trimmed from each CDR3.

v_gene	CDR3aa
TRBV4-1	ASSHGRSSGANVLT
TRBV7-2	ASSSDGTTSSYEQY
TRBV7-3	ASSSRGALGRNTEAF
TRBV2	ASSEEGLKNIQY
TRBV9	AGSVNPGNGANVLT
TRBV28	ASSLTRVGNEQY
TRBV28	ASSSLELAGGDTDTQY
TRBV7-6	ASSLELGEVGKLF
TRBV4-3	ASSQEPPSGANVLT
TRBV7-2	ASSSQPGSNQPQH
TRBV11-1	ASSRQDPSYNEQF
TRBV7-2	ASSLRDFYEQY
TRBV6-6	ASSSPGQGMNTEAF
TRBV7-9	ASSLVLTGSRSGVLNEQF
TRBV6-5	ASSSTEVGEKLF
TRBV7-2	ASSLGTGLFGYT
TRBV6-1	ALSLGLYNEQF
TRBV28	ASSLIGTVNSPLH
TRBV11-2	ASSGGGITYNEQF
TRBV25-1	ASSEYFVGGDSYEQY
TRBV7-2	ASSLGAGGVQY
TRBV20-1	SARRGLRLAGMFQETQY
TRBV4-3	ASSQEDRTDTQY
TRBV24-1	ATSFGGYNEQF
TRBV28	ASSSTIRTGGYSGANVLT
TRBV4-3	ASSPRDFPYNEQF
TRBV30	AWSLGDIQY